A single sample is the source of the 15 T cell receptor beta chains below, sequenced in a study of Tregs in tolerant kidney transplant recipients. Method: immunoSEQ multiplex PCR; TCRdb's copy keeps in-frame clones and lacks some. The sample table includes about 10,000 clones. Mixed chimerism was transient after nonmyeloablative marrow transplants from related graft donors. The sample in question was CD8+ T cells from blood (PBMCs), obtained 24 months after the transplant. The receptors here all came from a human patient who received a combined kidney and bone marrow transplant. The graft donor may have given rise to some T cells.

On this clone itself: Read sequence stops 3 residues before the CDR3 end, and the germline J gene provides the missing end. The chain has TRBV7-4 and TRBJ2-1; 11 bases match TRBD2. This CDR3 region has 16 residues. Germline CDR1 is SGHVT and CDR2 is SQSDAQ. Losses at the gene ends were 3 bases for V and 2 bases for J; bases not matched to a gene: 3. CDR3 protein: CASSLTSGITYNEQFF. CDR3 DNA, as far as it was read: TGTGCCAGCAGCTTGACTAGCGGGATAACCTACAATGAG. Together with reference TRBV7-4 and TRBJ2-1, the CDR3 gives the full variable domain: GAGVSQSPRYKVAKRGRDVALRCDSISGHVTLYWYRQTLGQGSEVLTYSQSDAQRDKSGRPSGRFSAERPERSVSTLKIQRTEQGDSAVYLCASSLTSGITYNEQFFGPGTRLTVL.

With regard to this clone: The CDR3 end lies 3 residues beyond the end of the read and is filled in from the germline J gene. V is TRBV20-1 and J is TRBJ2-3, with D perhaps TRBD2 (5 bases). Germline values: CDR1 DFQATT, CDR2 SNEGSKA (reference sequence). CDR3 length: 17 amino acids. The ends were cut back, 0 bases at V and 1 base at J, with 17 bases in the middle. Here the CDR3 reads CSARDRELETRTDTQYF. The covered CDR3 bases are TGCAGTGCTAGAGATCGTGAACTAGAAACTCGCACAGATACG.

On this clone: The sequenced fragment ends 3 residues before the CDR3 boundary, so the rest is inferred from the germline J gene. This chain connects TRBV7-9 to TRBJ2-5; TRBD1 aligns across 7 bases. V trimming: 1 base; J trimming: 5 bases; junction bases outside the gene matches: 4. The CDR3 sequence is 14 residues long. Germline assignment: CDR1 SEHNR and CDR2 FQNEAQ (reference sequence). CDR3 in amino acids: CASSLVGGGETQYF. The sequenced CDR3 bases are TGTGCCAGCAGCTTAGTAGGGGGCGGGGAGACC.

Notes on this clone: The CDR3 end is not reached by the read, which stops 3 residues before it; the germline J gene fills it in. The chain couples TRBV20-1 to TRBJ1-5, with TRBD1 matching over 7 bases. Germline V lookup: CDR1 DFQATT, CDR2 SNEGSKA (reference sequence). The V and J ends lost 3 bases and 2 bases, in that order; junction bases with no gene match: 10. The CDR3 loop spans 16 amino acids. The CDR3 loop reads CSASPRDRAGNQPQHF. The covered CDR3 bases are TGCAGTGCTAGCCCCAGAGACAGGGCAGGCAATCAGCCC.

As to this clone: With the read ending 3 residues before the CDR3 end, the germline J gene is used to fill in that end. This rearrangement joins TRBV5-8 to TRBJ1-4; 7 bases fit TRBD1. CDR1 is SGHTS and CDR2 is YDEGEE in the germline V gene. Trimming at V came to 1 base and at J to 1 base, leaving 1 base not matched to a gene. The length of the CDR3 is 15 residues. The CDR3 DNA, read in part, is TGTGCCAGCAGCTTGCGGACAGGAACTAATGAAAAA. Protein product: CASSLRTGTNEK. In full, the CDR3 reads CASSLRTGTNEKLFF.

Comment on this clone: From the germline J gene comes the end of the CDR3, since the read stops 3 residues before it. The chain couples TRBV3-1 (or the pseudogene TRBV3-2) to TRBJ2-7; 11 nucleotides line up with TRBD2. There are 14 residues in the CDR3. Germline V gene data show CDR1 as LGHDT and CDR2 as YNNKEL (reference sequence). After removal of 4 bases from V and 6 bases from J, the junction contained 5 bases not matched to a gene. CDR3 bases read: TGTGCCAGCAGCCTACTAGCGGGAGCGGGCGAG. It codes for CASSLLAGAGE. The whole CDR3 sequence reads CASSLLAGAGEQYF.

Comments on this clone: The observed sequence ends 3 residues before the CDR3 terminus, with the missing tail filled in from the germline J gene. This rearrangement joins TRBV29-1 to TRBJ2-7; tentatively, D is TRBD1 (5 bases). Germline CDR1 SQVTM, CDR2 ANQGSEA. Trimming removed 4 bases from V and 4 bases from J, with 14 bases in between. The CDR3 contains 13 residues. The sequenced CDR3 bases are TGCAGCGTTGTAGGGGCCACCGTATACGAG. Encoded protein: CSVVGATVYE. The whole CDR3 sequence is CSVVGATVYEQYF.

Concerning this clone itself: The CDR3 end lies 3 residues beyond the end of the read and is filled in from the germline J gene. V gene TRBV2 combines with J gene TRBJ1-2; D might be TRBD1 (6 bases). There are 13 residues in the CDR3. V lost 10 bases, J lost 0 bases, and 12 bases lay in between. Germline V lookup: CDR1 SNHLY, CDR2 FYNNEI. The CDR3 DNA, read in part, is TGTGCCACTATCTCAGGGGCTAACTATGGC. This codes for CATISGANYG. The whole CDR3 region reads CATISGANYGYTF.

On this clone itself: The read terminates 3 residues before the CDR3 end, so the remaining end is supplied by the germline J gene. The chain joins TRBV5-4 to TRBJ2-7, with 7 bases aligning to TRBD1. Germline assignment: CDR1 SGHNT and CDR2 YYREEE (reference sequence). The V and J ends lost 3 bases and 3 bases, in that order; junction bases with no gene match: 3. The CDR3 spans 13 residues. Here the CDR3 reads CASSSRDSYEQYF. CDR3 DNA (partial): TGTGCCAGCAGCTCCAGGGACAGCTACGAG.

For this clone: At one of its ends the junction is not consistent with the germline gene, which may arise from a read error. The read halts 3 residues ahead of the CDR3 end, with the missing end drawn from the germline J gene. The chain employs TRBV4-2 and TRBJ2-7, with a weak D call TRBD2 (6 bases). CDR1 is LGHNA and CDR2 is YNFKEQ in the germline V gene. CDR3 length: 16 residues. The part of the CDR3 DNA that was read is TGCGCCAGCAGCCAAGAGTACGGGGGACTCTCCTACGAG. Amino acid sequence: CASSQEYGGLSYE. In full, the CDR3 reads CASSQEYGGLSYEQYF.

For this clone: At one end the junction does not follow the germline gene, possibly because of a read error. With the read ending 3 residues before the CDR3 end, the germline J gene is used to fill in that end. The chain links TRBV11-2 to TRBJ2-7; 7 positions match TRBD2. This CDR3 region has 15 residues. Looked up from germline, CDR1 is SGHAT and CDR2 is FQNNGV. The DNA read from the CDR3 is TGTGCCAGCAGCCTAAAGGGGAGGGCCTCCCACGAG. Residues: CASSLKGRASHE. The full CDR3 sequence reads CASSLKGRASHEQYF.

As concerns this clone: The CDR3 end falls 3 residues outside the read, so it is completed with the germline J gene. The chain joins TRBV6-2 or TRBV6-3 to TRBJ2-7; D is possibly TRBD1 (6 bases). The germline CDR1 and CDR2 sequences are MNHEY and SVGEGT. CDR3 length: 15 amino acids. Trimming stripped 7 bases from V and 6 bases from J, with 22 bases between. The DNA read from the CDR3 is TGTGCCAGCACCCTAAAACAGGGTGGATTTGCCGAG. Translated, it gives CASTLKQGGFAE. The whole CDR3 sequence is CASTLKQGGFAEQYF.

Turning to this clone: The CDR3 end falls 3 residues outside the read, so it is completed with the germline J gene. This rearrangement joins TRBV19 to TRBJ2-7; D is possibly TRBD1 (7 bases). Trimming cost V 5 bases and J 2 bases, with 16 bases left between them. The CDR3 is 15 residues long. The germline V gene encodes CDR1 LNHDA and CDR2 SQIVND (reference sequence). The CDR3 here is CASSLSTGRTYEQYF. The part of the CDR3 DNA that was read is TGTGCCAGTAGTTTGTCGACAGGGAGGACCTACGAG.

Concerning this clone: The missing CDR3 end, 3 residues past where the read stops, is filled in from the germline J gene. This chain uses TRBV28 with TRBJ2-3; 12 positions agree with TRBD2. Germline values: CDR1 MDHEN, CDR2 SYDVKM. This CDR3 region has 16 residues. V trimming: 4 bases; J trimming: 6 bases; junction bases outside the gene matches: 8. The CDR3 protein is CASSSRLAGADDTQYF. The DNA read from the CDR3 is TGTGCCAGCAGTTCCCGACTAGCGGGAGCGGATGATACG.

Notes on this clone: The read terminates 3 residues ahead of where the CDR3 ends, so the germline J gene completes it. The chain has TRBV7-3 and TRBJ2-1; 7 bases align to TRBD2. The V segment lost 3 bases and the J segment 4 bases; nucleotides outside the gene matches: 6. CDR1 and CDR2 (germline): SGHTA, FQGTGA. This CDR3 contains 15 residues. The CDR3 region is CASSFGLAEYNEQFF. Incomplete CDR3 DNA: TGTGCCAGCAGCTTTGGGCTAGCGGAGTACAATGAG.